This TCR beta chain appears in the sequencing data of a study of cytomegalovirus exposure and HLA in healthy donors. Study overall: Previous work identified 95 million to 140 million unique TCR beta sequences from 150 million to 200 million T cells. Whole-study findings and limits: Later analysis identified several of the most significant clusters that appeared linked to common viral pathogens. At a 0.05 false discovery rate, a later analysis found approximately 17,000 TCR beta sequences to be associated with HLA alleles.

Concerning this clone: Its antigen remains unidentified.

In the PCR, 60 Vbeta and 13 Jbeta primers were used. Original processing notes: The authors later counted approximately 80 million unique TCR beta chains, approximately 12 million of them shared. Method: immunoSEQ multiplex PCR; TCRdb's copy keeps in-frame clones and lacks some. V, J and clone size were drawn from that table, and D and trimming were deduced from the DNA. In the table there are around 160,000 clones, roughly 85% of which are singletons. This CDR3 spans 16 amino acids. Germline V lookup: CDR1 SGDLS, CDR2 YYNGEE. Trimming pared 7 bases from V and 4 bases from J, leaving 20 bases between.

This clonotype was sampled from a young man in good health and CMV-seropositive. The sequencing sample was made of PBMCs. The rearrangement joins TRBV9 to TRBJ2-2, with D maybe TRBD1 (6 bases). As DNA, the CDR3 is TGTGCCAGCGGGCCACCTCAGGGGCGGTTCACCGGGGAGCTGTTTTTT. Its protein product is CASGPPQGRFTGELFF.